This T cell receptor beta chain was sequenced for a study of blood T cell repertoires in COVID-19. Sequencing was performed with immunoSEQ multiplex PCR; in TCRdb, only in-frame clones are kept and a portion is missing. The sample holds 350,000 or so clones, roughly 87% seen once. The Seattle patients joined while their infection was active and were tracked longitudinally afterward. Trimming stripped 4 bases from V and 3 bases from J, with 13 bases between. Germline V CDR1 and CDR2: WNHNN, SYGVQD (reference sequence). This CDR3 is built from 15 residues. Input material: peripheral blood. This clonotype was obtained from a woman aged 60-75 years with COVID-19, enrolled during active disease. The chain joins TRBV10-1 to TRBJ1-5; D is possibly TRBD1 (6 bases). The CDR3 is CASSGGTIDNQPQHF. The CDR3, as DNA: TGCGCCAGCAGTGGGGGGACAATAGACAATCAGCCCCAGCATTTT.